The entry below describes one TCR beta chain. Its antigen is not known. From germline, CDR1 is SQVTM and CDR2 ANQGSEA. The CDR3 is 17 amino acids. Trimming took 4 bases from V and 0 from J; bases not matched to a gene: 7. Repertoires were generated with immunoSEQ multiplex PCR, while TCRdb's copy carries only in-frame clones and drops some. Seen here are around 21,000 clones, approximately 79% observed once, and the top ten hold around 36%. This entry belongs to a study of glioma-infiltrating T cells after dendritic cell vaccination. Study results and limitations: Few patients contributed both blood and tumor specimens.

Only patients with spare fresh-frozen tumor and over two years of follow-up were included. Isocitrate dehydrogenase mutation was absent in all glioblastoma patients. This material consisted of blood, taken before dendritic cell vaccination. The genes are TRBV29-1 and TRBJ2-1; 12 bases are a match to TRBD2. This clonotype was obtained from a human donor with glioblastoma. The CDR3 region has the DNA TGCAGCGTTGTAGGACTAGCGGGATATAGCTCCTACAATGAGCAGTTCTTC. This sequence encodes CSVVGLAGYSSYNEQFF.